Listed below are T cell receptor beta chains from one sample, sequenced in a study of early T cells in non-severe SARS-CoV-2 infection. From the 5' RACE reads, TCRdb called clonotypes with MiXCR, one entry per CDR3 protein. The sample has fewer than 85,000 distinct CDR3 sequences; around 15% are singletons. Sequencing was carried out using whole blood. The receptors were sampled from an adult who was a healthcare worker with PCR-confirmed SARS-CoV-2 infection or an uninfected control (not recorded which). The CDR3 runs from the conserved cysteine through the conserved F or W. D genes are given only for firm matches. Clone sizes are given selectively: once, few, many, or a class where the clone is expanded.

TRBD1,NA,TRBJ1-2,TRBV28,CASSFLAGGLQGYTF,TGTGCCAGCAGTTTCTTGGCAGGGGGCCTTCAGGGCTACACCTTC
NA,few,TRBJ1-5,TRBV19,CASRWAGGFSNQPQHF,TGTGCCAGTAGGTGGGCAGGAGGCTTCTCCAATCAGCCCCAGCATTTT
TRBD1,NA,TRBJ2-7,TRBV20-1,CSALRQGAYEQYF,TGCAGTGCCCTTCGACAGGGTGCCTACGAGCAGTACTTC
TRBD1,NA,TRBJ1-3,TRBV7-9,CASSLLTPSMGQVSGNTIYF,TGTGCCAGCAGCCTCTTGACCCCCTCGATGGGACAGGTCTCTGGAAACACCATATATTTT
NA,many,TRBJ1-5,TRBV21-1,CATTGPNQPQHF,TGTGCCACCACCGGCCCCAATCAGCCCCAGCATTTT
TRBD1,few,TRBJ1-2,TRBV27,CASSLGTDYGYTF,TGTGCCAGCAGTTTAGGGACAGACTATGGCTACACCTTC
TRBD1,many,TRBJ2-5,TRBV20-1,CSARDQDRRQETQYF,TGCAGTGCTAGAGATCAGGACAGGCGGCAAGAGACCCAGTACTTC
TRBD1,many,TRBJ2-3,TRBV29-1,CSAHQGQGALKDTQYF,TGCAGCGCCCACCAGGGACAGGGGGCCCTCAAAGATACGCAGTATTTT
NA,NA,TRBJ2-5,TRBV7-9,CASSLAASRGTMETQYF,TGTGCCAGCAGCTTAGCGGCTAGCCGGGGAACGATGGAGACCCAGTACTTC
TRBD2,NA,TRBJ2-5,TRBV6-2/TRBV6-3,CASSYLAVLQETQYF,TGTGCCAGCAGTTATCTAGCGGTACTCCAAGAGACCCAGTACTTC